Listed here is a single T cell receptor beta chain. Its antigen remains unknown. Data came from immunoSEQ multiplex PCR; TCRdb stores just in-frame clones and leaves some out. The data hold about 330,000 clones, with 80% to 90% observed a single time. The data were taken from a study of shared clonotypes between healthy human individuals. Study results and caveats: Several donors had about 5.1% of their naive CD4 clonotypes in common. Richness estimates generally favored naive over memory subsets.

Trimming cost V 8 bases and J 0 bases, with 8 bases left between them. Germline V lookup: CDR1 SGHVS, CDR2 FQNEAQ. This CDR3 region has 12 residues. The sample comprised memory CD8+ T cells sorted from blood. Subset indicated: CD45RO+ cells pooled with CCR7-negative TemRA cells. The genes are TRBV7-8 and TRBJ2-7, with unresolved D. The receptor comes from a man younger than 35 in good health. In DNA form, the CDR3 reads TGTGCCAGCGTGGACGGCTCCTACGAGCAGTACTTC. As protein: CASVDGSYEQYF.